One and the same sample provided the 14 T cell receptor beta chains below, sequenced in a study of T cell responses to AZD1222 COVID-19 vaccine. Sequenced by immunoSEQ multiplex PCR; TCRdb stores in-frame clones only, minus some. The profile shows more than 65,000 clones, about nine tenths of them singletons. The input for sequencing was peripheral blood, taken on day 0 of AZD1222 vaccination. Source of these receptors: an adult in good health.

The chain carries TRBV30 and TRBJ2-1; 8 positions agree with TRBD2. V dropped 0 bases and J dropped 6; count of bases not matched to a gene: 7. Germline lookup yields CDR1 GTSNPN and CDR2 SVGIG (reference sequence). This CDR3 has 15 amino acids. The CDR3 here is CAWSVSLAATNEQFF. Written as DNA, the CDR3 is TGTGCCTGGAGTGTATCACTAGCGGCTACCAATGAGCAGTTCTTC.

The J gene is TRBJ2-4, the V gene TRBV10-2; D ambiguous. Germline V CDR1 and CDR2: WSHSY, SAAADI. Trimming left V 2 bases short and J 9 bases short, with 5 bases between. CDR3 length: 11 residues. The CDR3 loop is CASSELGIQYF. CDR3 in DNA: TGCGCCAGCAGTGAGCTCGGCATTCAGTACTTC.

The CDR3: CASSQDLAGFYEQYF. CDR3 in DNA: TGTGCCAGCAGCCAAGATCTAGCGGGATTCTACGAGCAGTACTTC. The chain links TRBV4-2 to TRBJ2-7; 9 bases fit TRBD2. Germline CDR1 LGHNA, CDR2 YNFKEQ. The J segment lost 3 bases and the V segment lost 0 bases, leaving 3 bases of the junction unmatched. This CDR3 has 15 amino acids.

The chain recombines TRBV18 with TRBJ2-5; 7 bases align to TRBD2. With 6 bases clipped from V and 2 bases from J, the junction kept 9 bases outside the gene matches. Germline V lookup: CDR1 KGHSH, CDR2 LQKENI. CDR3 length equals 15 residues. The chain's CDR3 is CASSLTTSPQETQYF. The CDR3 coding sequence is TGTGCCAGCTCCCTTACGACTAGCCCACAAGAGACCCAGTACTTC.

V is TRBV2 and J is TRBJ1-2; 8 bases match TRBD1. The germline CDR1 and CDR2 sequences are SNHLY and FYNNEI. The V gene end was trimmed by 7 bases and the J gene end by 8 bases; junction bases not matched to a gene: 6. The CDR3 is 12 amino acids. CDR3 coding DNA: TGTGCCAGCAACGACAGGGGAGACGGCTACACCTTC. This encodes CASNDRGDGYTF.

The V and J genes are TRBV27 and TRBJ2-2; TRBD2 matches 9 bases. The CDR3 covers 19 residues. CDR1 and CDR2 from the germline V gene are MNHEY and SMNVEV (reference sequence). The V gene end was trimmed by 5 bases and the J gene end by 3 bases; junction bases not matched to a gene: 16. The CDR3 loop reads CASSTGTSWASGDTGELFF. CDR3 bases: TGTGCCAGCAGTACTGGGACCTCCTGGGCTAGCGGGGACACCGGGGAGCTGTTTTTT.

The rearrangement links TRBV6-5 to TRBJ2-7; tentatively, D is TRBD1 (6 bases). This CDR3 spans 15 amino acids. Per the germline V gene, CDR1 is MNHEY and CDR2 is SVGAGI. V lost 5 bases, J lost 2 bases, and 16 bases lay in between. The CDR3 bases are TGTGCCAGCAGTCCCTGGGACACCCAGCCCTACGAGCAGTACTTC. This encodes CASSPWDTQPYEQYF.

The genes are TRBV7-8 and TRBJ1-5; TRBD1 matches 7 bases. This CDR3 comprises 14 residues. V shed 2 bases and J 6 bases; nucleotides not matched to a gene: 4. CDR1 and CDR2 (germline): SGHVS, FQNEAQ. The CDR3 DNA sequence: TGTGCCAGCAGCTTAAGACAGGGTGGTCAGCCCCAGCATTTT. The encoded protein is CASSLRQGGQPQHF. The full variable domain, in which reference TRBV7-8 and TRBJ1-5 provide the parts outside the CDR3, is GAGVSQSPRYKVAKRGQDVALRCDPISGHVSLFWYQQALGQGPEFLTYFQNEAQLDKSGLPSDRFFAERPEGSVSTLKIQRTQQEDSAVYLCASSLRQGGQPQHFGDGTRLSIL.

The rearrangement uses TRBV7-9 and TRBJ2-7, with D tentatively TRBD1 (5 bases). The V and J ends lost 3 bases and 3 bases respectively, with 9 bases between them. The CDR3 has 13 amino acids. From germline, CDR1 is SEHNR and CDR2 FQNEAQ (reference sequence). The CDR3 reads CASSLSDSYEQYF. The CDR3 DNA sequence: TGTGCCAGCAGCTTGTCCGACAGCTACGAGCAGTACTTC.

The CDR3 sequence: CAWSLTGGGYNEQFF. CDR3 sequence (DNA): TGTGCCTGGAGTCTTACAGGGGGCGGCTACAATGAGCAGTTCTTC. This sequence joins TRBV30 and TRBJ2-1; 9 bases agree with TRBD1. V gave up 2 bases and J gave up 3 bases; unmatched junction bases: 5. This CDR3 contains 15 residues. The V gene's germline CDR1 is GTSNPN and CDR2 SVGIG (reference sequence).

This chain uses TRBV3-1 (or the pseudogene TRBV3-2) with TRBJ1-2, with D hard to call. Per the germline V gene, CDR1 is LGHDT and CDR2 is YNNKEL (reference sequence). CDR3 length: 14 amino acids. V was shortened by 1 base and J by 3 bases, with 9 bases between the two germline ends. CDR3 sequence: CASSQGGGDYGYTF. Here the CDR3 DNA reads TGTGCCAGCAGCCAAGGTGGAGGTGACTATGGCTACACCTTC.

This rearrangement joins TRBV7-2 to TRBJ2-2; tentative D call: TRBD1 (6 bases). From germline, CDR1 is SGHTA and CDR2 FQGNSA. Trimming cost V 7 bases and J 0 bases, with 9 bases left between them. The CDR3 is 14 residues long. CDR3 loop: CASIDRTNTGELFF. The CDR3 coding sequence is TGTGCCAGCATCGACAGGACGAACACCGGGGAGCTGTTTTTT. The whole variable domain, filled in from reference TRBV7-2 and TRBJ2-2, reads GAGVSQSPSNKVTEKGKDVELRCDPISGHTALYWYRQSLGQGLEFLIYFQGNSAPDKSGLPSDRFSAERTGGSVSTLTIQRTQQEDSAVYLCASIDRTNTGELFFGEGSRLTVL.

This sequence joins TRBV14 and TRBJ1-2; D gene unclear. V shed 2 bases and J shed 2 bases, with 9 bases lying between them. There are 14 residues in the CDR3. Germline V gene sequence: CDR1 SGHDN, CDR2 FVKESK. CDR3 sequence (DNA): TGTGCCAGCAGCCAAACGGTGAGGAACTATGGCTACACCTTC. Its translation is CASSQTVRNYGYTF. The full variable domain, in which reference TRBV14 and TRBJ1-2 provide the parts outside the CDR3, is EAGVTQFPSHSVIEKGQTVTLRCDPISGHDNLYWYRRVMGKEIKFLLHFVKESKQDESGMPNNRFLAERTGGTYSTLKVQPAELEDSGVYFCASSQTVRNYGYTFGSGTRLTVV.

The CDR3 loop is CASSFWTGVSGYTF. The CDR3 bases are TGTGCCAGCAGCTTCTGGACAGGGGTGAGTGGCTACACCTTC. The rearrangement links TRBV5-6 to TRBJ1-2; 9 bases align to TRBD1. V was clipped by 2 bases and J by 7 bases; unmatched bases: 6. CDR1 is SGHDT and CDR2 is YYEEEE in the germline V gene. This CDR3 contains 14 residues.